The sequence of this TCR beta chain was determined in a study of shared clonotypes between healthy human individuals. Findings of the study overall: Genetic and exposure-history diversity was limited by the small donor number.

Turning to this clone: Its antigen is not known.

Each of the donors was a healthy adult who was HIV-negative and had not had a recent acute infection or vaccination. CD4+ cells were split into CD45RA+ naive and CD45RA-negative memory subsets. On sorted subsets, replicate PCRs used about 200 ng DNA, or some 27,000 T cell genomes. Generated by immunoSEQ multiplex PCR, the TCRdb table keeps only in-frame clones and is missing some. The repertoire holds a few million clones, with more than 85% as singletons. V lost 1 base, J lost 2 bases, and 12 bases lay in between. The CDR3 has 16 amino acids. Germline values: CDR1 LGHNA, CDR2 YNFKEQ. V usage is TRBV4-2 and J usage is TRBJ1-3, with TRBD1 as a possible D gene (6 bases). The sequence derives from a man younger than 30 in good health. Some clones in this sample may be carry-over from other donors' samples. Specimen: naive CD4+ T cells from PBMCs. As for subset: CD45RA+ positively selected. CDR3 loop: CASSQVSAGAGNTIYF. In DNA, the CDR3 is TGTGCCAGCAGCCAAGTAAGTGCAGGGGCTGGAAACACCATATATTTT.